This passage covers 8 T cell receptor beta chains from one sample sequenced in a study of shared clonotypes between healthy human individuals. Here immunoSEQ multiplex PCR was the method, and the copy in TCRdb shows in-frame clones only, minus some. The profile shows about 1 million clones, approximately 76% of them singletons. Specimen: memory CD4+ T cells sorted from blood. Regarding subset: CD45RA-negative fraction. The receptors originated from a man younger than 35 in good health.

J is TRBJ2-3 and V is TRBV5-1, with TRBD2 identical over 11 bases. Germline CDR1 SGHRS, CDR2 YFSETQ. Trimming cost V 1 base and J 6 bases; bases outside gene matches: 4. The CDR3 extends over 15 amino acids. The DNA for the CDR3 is TGCGCCAGCAGCTTGCTAGCGGGAGGTGCGGATACGCAGTATTTT. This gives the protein CASSLLAGGADTQYF.

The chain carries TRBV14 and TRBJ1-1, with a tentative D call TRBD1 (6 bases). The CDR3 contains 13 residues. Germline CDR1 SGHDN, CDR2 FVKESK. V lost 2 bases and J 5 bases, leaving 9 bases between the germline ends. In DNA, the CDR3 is TGTGCCAGCAGCCAACAACAGGGAACTGAAGCTTTCTTT. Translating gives CASSQQQGTEAFF.

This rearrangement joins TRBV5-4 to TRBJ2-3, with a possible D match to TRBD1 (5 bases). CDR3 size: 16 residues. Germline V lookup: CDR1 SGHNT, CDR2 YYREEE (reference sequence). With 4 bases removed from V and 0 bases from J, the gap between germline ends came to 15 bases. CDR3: CASSAVGATSTDTQYF. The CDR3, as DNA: TGTGCCAGCAGCGCGGTTGGGGCGACTAGCACAGATACGCAGTATTTT.

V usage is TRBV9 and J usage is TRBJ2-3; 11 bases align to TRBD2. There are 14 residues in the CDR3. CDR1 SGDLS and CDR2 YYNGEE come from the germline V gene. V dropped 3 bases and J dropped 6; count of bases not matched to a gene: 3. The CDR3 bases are TGTGCCAGCAGCGCAACTAGCGGGAGTGATACGCAGTATTTT. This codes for CASSATSGSDTQYF.

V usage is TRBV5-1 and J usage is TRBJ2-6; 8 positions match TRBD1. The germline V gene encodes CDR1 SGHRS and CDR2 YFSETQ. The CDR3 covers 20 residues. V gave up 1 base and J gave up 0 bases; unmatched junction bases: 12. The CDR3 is CASSLKPGGSIVSGANVLTF. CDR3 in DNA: TGCGCCAGCAGCTTGAAGCCAGGGGGCTCTATCGTCTCTGGGGCCAACGTCCTGACTTTC.

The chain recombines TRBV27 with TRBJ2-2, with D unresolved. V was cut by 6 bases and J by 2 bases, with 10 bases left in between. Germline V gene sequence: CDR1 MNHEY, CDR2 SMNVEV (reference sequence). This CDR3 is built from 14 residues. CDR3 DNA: TGTGCCAGCAGGCTCCTCTCAAACACCGGGGAGCTGTTTTTT. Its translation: CASRLLSNTGELFF.

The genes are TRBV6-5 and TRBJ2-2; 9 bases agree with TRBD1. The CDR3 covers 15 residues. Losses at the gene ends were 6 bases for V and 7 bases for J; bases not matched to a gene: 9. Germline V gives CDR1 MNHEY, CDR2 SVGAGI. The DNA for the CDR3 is TGTGCCAGCAGGGGACAGGGCGGAAAGAACGGGGAGCTGTTTTTT. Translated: CASRGQGGKNGELFF.

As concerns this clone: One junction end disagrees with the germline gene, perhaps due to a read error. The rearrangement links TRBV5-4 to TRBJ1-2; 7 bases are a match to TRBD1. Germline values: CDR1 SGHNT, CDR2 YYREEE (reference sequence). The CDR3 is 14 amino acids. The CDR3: CASSQDRAPDGYTF. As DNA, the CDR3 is TGCGCCAGCAGCCAAGACAGGGCACCGGATGGCTACACCTTC.